These T cell receptor beta chains were read from a single sample in a study of blood T cell repertoires in COVID-19. Clones were sequenced by immunoSEQ multiplex PCR, and TCRdb holds only the in-frame ones, with some missing. The sample carries 70,000 or so clones, 75% to 90% recorded once. Sequenced sample: peripheral blood. The source is a man aged 50-59 years with active COVID-19. The CDR3 runs from the conserved cysteine through the conserved F or W. The D gene is left open where the match is weak. Size is stated for part of the rows, as once, few or many counts, or as a class when the clone is expanded.

TRBV6-5	TRBD1	TRBJ2-7	NA	TGTGCCAGCAGTTACTCATCAGGGGGACCCTACGAGCAGTACTTC	CASSYSSGGPYEQYF
TRBV11-2	NA	TRBJ1-4	NA	TGTGCCAGCAGGGCCCCTGGGAGCGAAAAACTGTTTTTT	CASRAPGSEKLFF
TRBV28	NA	TRBJ2-7	NA	TGTGCCAGCAGTTTAACCCAGGGGGAGCAGTACTTC	CASSLTQGEQYF
TRBV4-1	TRBD1	TRBJ2-3	NA	TGCGCCAGCAGCCAAAGAGGGGGACAGGGCACAGATACGCAGTATTTT	CASSQRGGQGTDTQYF
TRBV7-2	TRBD2	TRBJ2-1	few	TGTGCCAGCAGCCCTCAAGCGGGAGGGAGGAATGAGCAGTTCTTC	CASSPQAGGRNEQFF
TRBV9	TRBD2	TRBJ2-2	NA	TGTGCCAGCAGCGTAGCTCGGACTAGCGGGAGACTCACCGGGGAGCTGTTTTTT	CASSVARTSGRLTGELFF
TRBV11-3	NA	TRBJ2-7	NA	TGTGCCAGCAGCTTAATTCCTAGCGTGTACGAGCAGTACTTC	CASSLIPSVYEQYF
TRBV10-3	NA	TRBJ2-1	NA	TGTGCCATCACCAATGTCCCGGGACTCCAGCGGTCCAATGAGCAGTTCTTC	CAITNVPGLQRSNEQFF
TRBV2	NA	TRBJ2-7	NA	TGTGCCAGCAGTGTACAGGGCGCTGTTTACGAGCAGTACTTC	CASSVQGAVYEQYF
TRBV14	NA	TRBJ2-7	once	TGTGCCAGCAGTCAAACCCACAAGGGGCAGAAAAACGAGCAGTACTTC	CASSQTHKGQKNEQYF
TRBV11-2	NA	TRBJ1-2	NA	TGTGCCAGCAGCTCAAACAGGGATACCTATGGCTACACCTTC	CASSSNRDTYGYTF
TRBV4-3	TRBD1	TRBJ1-2	few	TGCGCCAGCAGCCAAGACAGGACAGGGGGATATGGCTACACCTTC	CASSQDRTGGYGYTF
TRBV13	NA	TRBJ2-1	NA	TGTGCCAGCAGCTCTCCTAGCGTTCCCAGGGATGAGCAGTTCTTC	CASSSPSVPRDEQFF
TRBV30	TRBD1	TRBJ2-3	NA	TGTGCCTGGAGTGGAGGGGGCCCCTGGGCAGATACGCAGTATTTT	CAWSGGGPWADTQYF
TRBV7-6	TRBD1	TRBJ2-5	NA	TGTGCCAGCAGCTTAAGGGACAGGAGGGGAGAGACCCAGTACTTC	CASSLRDRRGETQYF
TRBV7-2	TRBD1	TRBJ1-4	NA	TGTGCCAGCAGCCAGGGGGCGGTGGGTGAAAAACTGTTTTTT	CASSQGAVGEKLFF
TRBV7-9	TRBD2	TRBJ2-5	few	TGTGCCAGCAGCTCGACCGGGACTAGCGGACAAGAGACCCAGTACTTC	CASSSTGTSGQETQYF
TRBV5-6	NA	TRBJ1-2	NA	TGTGCCAGCAGATACGGTACCTCGGGACTCCGTGGCTACACCTTC	CASRYGTSGLRGYTF
TRBV30	TRBD1	TRBJ1-1	NA	TGTGCCTGTCGGACAGGCACAAACACTGAAGCTTTCTTT	CACRTGTNTEAFF
TRBV19	NA	TRBJ1-1	NA	TGTGCCAGTGAGTCGGGACACCCGAACACTGAAGCTTTCTTT	CASESGHPNTEAFF
TRBV21-1	NA	TRBJ2-1	NA	TGTGCCAGCAGCAAAGCTAACAGAATCCCTACAATTATAAATGAGCAGTTCTTC	CASSKANRIPTIINEQFF
TRBV6-4	TRBD1	TRBJ1-1	few	TGTGCCAGCAGTGACCCTGGACAGGCCGGGGACACTGAAGCTTTCTTT	CASSDPGQAGDTEAFF
TRBV9	NA	TRBJ1-1	NA	TGTGCCAGCAGCGTAGCGGGAGGCCTTAACACTGAAGCTTTCTTT	CASSVAGGLNTEAFF
TRBV9	NA	TRBJ1-2	NA	TGTGCCAGCAGCCCTTTTGGAGGACCCAACTATGGCTACACCTTC	CASSPFGGPNYGYTF
TRBV6-2/TRBV6-3	TRBD1	TRBJ1-5	NA	TGTGCCAGCAGTTATATGAGGGGGCCAGGGAGCAATCAGCCCCAGCATTTT	CASSYMRGPGSNQPQHF
TRBV28	NA	TRBJ2-1	NA	TGTGCCAGCACCCTTCGGACAACCGGGTCGCGGAATGAGCAGTTCTTC	CASTLRTTGSRNEQFF
TRBV6-5	NA	TRBJ2-3	NA	TGTGCCAGCATGAGCAGGGGCACAGATACGCAGTATTTT	CASMSRGTDTQYF
TRBV19	TRBD1	TRBJ2-4	NA	TGTGCCATAGGGGACAGGGGGAAAAACATTCAGTACTTC	CAIGDRGKNIQYF